The 20 T cell receptor beta chains given below trace back to one sample, sequenced in a study of blood T cell repertoires in COVID-19. Assay: immunoSEQ multiplex PCR; the TCRdb copy retains only in-frame clones and omits some. Found here are under 200,000 clones, 75% to 90% of them singletons; the top ten hold 6% to 8.5%. Sequencing was done on a sample of peripheral blood. These receptors originate from a man aged 60 to 75 with acute or convalescent COVID-19.

The chain combines TRBV4-2 with TRBJ2-7; 10 bases agree with TRBD1. Germline CDR1 is LGHNA and CDR2 is YNFKEQ. V lost 0 bases, J lost 3 bases, and 11 bases stayed unmatched. There are 18 residues in the CDR3. The CDR3 sequence: CASSQESSTDRGSYEQYF. The DNA of the CDR3 is TGTGCCAGCAGCCAAGAATCCTCAACGGACAGGGGGAGCTACGAGCAGTACTTC.

The chain is built from TRBV6-2 or TRBV6-3 and TRBJ2-1; TRBD2 matches at 9 bases. The CDR3 loop spans 14 amino acids. The V and J ends lost 5 bases and 3 bases, in that order; junction bases with no gene match: 2. In germline, CDR1 is MNHEY, CDR2 SVGEGT. In DNA, the CDR3 is TGTGCCAGCAGTCCGACTAGCGGCTACAATGAGCAGTTCTTC. Protein sequence: CASSPTSGYNEQFF.

The chain is built from TRBV5-1 and TRBJ2-3; 8 bases match TRBD2. The germline V gene has CDR1 SGHRS and CDR2 YFSETQ. Germline trimming cut 5 bases from V and 3 bases from J; bases unmatched to any gene: 8. The CDR3 is 15 amino acids. The CDR3 sequence is CASSMGAGVTDTQYF. DNA of the CDR3: TGCGCCAGCAGTATGGGAGCGGGGGTGACAGATACGCAGTATTTT.

The genes are TRBV6-6 and TRBJ1-5, with TRBD1 matching over 7 bases. With 6 bases clipped from V and 3 bases from J, the junction kept 11 bases outside the gene matches. Germline lookup yields CDR1 MNHNY and CDR2 SVGAGI (reference sequence). CDR3 length equals 16 residues. The CDR3 DNA reads as TGTGCCAGCAGCCCTCGGATGGGACAGAACAATCAGCCCCAGCATTTT. It specifies CASSPRMGQNNQPQHF.

The chain carries TRBV23-1 and TRBJ1-2; a possible D gene is TRBD1 (5 bases). Being an ORF, TRBV23-1 has a function that is uncertain. The CDR3 is 13 residues long. V was clipped by 6 bases and J by 7 bases, with 15 bases between them. The CDR3 sequence: CASSRDSPFGYTF. The CDR3 DNA reads TGCGCCAGCAGCCGCGACAGCCCCTTTGGCTACACCTTC.

V is TRBV11-2 and J is TRBJ2-1; D remains unclear. The CDR3 sequence is 16 residues long. Germline lookup yields CDR1 SGHAT and CDR2 FQNNGV. V lost 0 bases and J 0 bases, leaving 9 bases between the germline ends. The CDR3 region is CASSLERWSSYNEQFF. DNA for the CDR3: TGTGCCAGCAGCTTAGAACGGTGGAGCTCCTACAATGAGCAGTTCTTC.

This chain uses TRBV7-3 with TRBJ2-5; D is perhaps TRBD1 (6 bases). There are 15 residues in the CDR3. Germline V CDR1 and CDR2: SGHTA, FQGTGA. With 5 bases removed from V and 5 bases from J, the gap between germline ends came to 18 bases. The CDR3 here is CASSLRGALRETQYF. For the CDR3, the DNA is TGTGCCAGCAGCCTCAGGGGTGCTCTGAGGGAGACCCAGTACTTC.

The chain uses TRBV19 and TRBJ2-7, with 7 bases that match TRBD2. The CDR3 sequence is 14 residues long. Looked up from germline, CDR1 is LNHDA and CDR2 is SQIVND (reference sequence). The junction had 10 bases not matched to a gene; V was cut back by 5 bases and J by 6 bases. The CDR3 spells CASSQTTSSREQYF. The CDR3 DNA sequence: TGTGCCAGTAGTCAAACGACTAGCTCCCGCGAGCAGTACTTC.

This rearrangement joins TRBV6-5 to TRBJ1-2, with D tentatively TRBD1 (5 bases). V gave up 8 bases and J gave up 3 bases, with 10 bases separating them. Germline CDR1 reads MNHEY; CDR2 reads SVGAGI. The CDR3 is made up of 12 amino acids. CDR3 sequence reads: CASGREDYGYTF. The CDR3 nucleotides are TGTGCCAGCGGCAGGGAGGACTATGGCTACACCTTC.

The V gene is TRBV3-1 (or the pseudogene TRBV3-2), the J gene TRBJ2-3; a possible D gene is TRBD1 (5 bases). The CDR3 length is 15 residues. CDR1 and CDR2 from the germline V gene are LGHDT and YNNKEL (reference sequence). V was clipped by 4 bases and J by 2 bases, with 13 bases between them. CDR3 in DNA: TGTGCCAGCAGCCCCCGGAAGGGGATCACAGATACGCAGTATTTT. Translation gives CASSPRKGITDTQYF.

V is TRBV6-5 and J is TRBJ2-7, with 8 bases aligning to TRBD1. This CDR3 region has 13 residues. The V and J ends lost 5 bases and 12 bases, in that order; junction bases with no gene match: 12. Germline CDR1 is MNHEY and CDR2 is SVGAGI. The CDR3 bases are TGTGCCAGCAGTAAGGGTCAAACAGGGGGGCGGTACTTC. The encoded protein is CASSKGQTGGRYF.

This clone has more than one count but fewer than ten. The rearrangement uses TRBV11-3 and TRBJ2-1, with D perhaps matching TRBD2 (5 bases). Trimming took 0 bases from V and 13 from J, leaving 16 bases between them. The CDR3 consists of 14 residues. Germline CDR1 SGHNT, CDR2 YENEEA. This CDR3 is CASSLDSVSGKQFF. The DNA for the CDR3 is TGTGCCAGCAGCTTAGATAGTGTATCGGGAAAACAGTTCTTC.

The chain couples TRBV7-2 to TRBJ1-4; no clear D gene. V was cut by 5 bases and J by 5 bases, with 6 bases left in between. The CDR3 sequence is 12 residues long. Germline values: CDR1 SGHTA, CDR2 FQGNSA. This CDR3 is CASSPQNEKLFF. The CDR3 nucleotides are TGTGCCAGCAGCCCACAGAATGAAAAACTGTTTTTT.

This sequence joins TRBV4-3 and TRBJ2-7; TRBD2 aligns across 7 bases. The CDR3 sequence is 16 residues long. CDR1 and CDR2 (germline): LGHNA, YSLEER. J lost 3 bases, V lost 0 bases, and 8 bases had no gene match. CDR3 in amino acids: CASSQDLASGIYEQYF. The CDR3 DNA follows: TGCGCCAGCAGCCAAGATCTGGCTAGCGGTATCTACGAGCAGTACTTC.

This rearrangement joins TRBV18 to TRBJ1-1; 7 nucleotides match TRBD1. CDR1 and CDR2 from the germline V gene are KGHSH and LQKENI. CDR3 size: 15 residues. Trimming cost V 4 bases and J 0 bases; bases outside gene matches: 5. The CDR3 is CASSQGARLNTEAFF. CDR3 nucleotides: TGTGCCAGCTCACAGGGGGCCCGTTTGAACACTGAAGCTTTCTTT.

This clone was seen a handful of times. The chain employs TRBV5-1 and TRBJ2-7; a possible D gene is TRBD2 (6 bases). The germline gives CDR1 SGHRS, CDR2 YFSETQ. This CDR3 has 15 amino acids. V lost 5 bases and J lost 0, with 15 bases in between. CDR3 DNA sequence: TGCGCCAGCAGTAAGGGCGGGGACGGCTCCTACGAGCAGTACTTC. It translates to CASSKGGDGSYEQYF.

The chain recombines TRBV9 with TRBJ1-4; D may be TRBD1 (5 bases). CDR1 is SGDLS and CDR2 is YYNGEE in the germline V gene. The CDR3 length is 15 residues. The V end was cut by 3 bases, the J end by 3 bases, with 12 bases between. CDR3 coding DNA: TGTGCCAGCAGCGCGGGGGGTGACTCTAATGAAAAACTGTTTTTT. This codes for CASSAGGDSNEKLFF.

J is TRBJ1-2 and V is TRBV4-1; perhaps TRBD1 as D (6 bases). The length of the CDR3 is 15 residues. From germline, CDR1 is MGHRA and CDR2 YSYEKL. The germline V and J ends were trimmed by 3 bases and 0 bases, with 11 bases remaining between them. The CDR3 loop reads CASSHEQGSNYGYTF. The CDR3 DNA follows: TGCGCCAGCAGCCATGAACAGGGTTCTAACTATGGCTACACCTTC.

The chain is built from TRBV4-1 and TRBJ1-6, with 7 nucleotides matching TRBD1. The CDR3 spans 17 residues. The trim removed 0 bases at V and 7 bases at J, leaving 9 bases unmatched. Germline V lookup: CDR1 MGHRA, CDR2 YSYEKL. The CDR3 sequence is CASSQDHRVRGNSPLHF. The CDR3, as DNA: TGCGCCAGCAGCCAAGATCACCGGGTCAGGGGGAATTCACCCCTCCACTTT.

The CDR3 region has the DNA TGTGCCAGCAGTTACATGGAGAGCAATCAGCCCCAGCATTTT. This gives the protein CASSYMESNQPQHF. The rearrangement uses TRBV6-2 or TRBV6-3 and TRBJ1-5; D is uncertain. Between the trimmed V and J ends, which lost 2 bases and 1 base, there was a span of 6 bases. This CDR3 contains 14 residues. In germline, CDR1 is MNHEY, CDR2 SVGEGT.